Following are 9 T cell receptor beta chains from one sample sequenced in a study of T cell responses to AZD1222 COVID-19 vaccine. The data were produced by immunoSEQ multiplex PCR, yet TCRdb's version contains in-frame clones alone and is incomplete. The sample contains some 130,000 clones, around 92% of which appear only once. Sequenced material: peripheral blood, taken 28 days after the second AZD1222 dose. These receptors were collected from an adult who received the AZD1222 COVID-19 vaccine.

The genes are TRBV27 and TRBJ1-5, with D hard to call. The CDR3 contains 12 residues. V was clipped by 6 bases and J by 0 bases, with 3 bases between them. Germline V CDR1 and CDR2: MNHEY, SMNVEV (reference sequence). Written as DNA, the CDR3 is TGTGCCAGCAGGGATAGCAATCAGCCCCAGCATTTT. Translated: CASRDSNQPQHF.

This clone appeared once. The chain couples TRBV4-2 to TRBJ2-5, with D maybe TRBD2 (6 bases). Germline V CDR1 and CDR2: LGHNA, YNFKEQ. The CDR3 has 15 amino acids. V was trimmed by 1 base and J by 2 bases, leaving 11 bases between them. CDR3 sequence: CASSQGRAPQETQYF. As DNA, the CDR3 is TGTGCCAGCAGCCAAGGGAGGGCGCCGCAAGAGACCCAGTACTTC.

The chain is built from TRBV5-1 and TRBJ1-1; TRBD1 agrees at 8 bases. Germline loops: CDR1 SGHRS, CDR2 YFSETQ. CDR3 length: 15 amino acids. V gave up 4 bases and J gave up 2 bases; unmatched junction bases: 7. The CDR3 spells CASSTWTGSNTEAFF. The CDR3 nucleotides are TGCGCCAGCAGCACATGGACAGGGAGCAACACTGAAGCTTTCTTT.

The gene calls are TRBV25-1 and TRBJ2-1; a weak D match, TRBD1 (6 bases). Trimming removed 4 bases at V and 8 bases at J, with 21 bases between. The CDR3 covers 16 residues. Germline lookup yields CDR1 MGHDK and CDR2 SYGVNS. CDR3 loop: CASSGADYTQGHEQFF. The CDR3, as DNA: TGTGCCAGCAGTGGCGCAGACTACACACAGGGCCATGAGCAGTTCTTC.

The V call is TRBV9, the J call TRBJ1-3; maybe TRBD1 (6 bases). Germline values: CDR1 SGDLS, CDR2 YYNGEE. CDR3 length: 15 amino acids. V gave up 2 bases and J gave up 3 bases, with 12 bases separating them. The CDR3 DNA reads TGTGCCAGCAGCGTTTCCGGGGGGCATGGAAACACCATATATTTT. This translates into CASSVSGGHGNTIYF. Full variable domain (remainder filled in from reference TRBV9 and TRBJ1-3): DSGVTQTPKHLITATGQRVTLRCSPRSGDLSVYWYQQSLDQGLQFLIQYYNGEERAKGNILERFSAQQFPDLHSELNLSSLELGDSALYFCASSVSGGHGNTIYFGEGSWLTVV.

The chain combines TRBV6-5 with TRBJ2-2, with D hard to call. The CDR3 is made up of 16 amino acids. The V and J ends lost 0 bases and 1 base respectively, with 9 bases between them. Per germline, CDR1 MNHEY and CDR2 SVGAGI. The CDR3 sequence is CASSYSTWRNTGELFF. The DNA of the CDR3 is TGTGCCAGCAGTTACTCGACATGGCGGAACACCGGGGAGCTGTTTTTT.

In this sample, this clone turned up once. The CDR3 nucleotides read TGTGCCATCAGTGACAGAGGGCGAAATCAGCCCCAGCATTTT. Residues: CAISDRGRNQPQHF. The chain combines TRBV10-3 with TRBJ1-5; D is unclear. The V and J ends lost 3 bases and 4 bases respectively, with 10 bases between them. CDR1 is ENHRY and CDR2 is SYGVKD in the germline V gene. The length of the CDR3 is 14 residues.

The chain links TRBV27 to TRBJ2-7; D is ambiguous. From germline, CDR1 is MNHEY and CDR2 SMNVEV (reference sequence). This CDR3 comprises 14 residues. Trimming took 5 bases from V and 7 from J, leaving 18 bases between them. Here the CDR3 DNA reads TGTGCCAGCAGTGACACGACGCTGCGACGGGAGCAGTACTTC. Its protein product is CASSDTTLRREQYF.

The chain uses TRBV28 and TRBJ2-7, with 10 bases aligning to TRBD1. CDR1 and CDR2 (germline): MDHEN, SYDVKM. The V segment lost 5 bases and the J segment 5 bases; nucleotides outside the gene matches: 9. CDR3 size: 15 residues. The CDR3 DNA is TGTGCCAGCAGTAGCAAGGGACAGGGGTTCGACGAGCAGTACTTC. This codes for CASSSKGQGFDEQYF.